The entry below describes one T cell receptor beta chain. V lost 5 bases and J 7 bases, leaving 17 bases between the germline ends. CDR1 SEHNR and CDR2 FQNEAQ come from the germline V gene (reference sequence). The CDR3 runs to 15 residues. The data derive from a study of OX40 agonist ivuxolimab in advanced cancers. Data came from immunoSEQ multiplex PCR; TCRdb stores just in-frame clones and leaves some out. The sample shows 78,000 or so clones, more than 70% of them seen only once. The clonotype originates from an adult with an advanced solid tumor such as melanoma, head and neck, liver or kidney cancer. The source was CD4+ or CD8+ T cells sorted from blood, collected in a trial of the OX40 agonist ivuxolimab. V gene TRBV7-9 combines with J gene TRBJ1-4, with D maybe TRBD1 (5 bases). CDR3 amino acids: CASSLRPWGGEKLFF. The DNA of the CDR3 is TGTGCCAGCAGCCTCCGGCCTTGGGGGGGTGAAAAACTGTTTTTT.